Presented here are 8 T cell receptor beta chains from one specimen sequenced in a study of CXCR3-negative and CXCR3-positive naive CD8 T cells. No antigen has been identified for these receptors. Study-wide points: Against CXCR3-negative naive cells, CXCR3-positive naive cells showed more hydrophobic TRB CDR3s.

UMI-labeled 5' RACE TRB cDNA libraries were prepared from the cells. TCRdb re-called the 5' RACE reads, yielding one record per CDR3 amino acid sequence without DNA. The sample has roughly 4,800 distinct CDR3 sequences; the top ten hold 1.4%. Sequenced material: naive CXCR3+ CD8+ T cells from blood. This sample's subset: CD45RO-CCR7+CD27+CD95- naive CD8+ T cells expressing CXCR3 (TNR3+). The receptors here all came from a human donor in good health. Some clones in this sample may be carry-over from other donors' samples.

According to its frequency, this clonotype is medium-sized. This chain connects TRBV6-2 or TRBV6-3 to TRBJ2-7; TCRdb calls TRBD1, which cannot be checked without DNA. This CDR3 has 15 amino acids. Germline CDR1 is MNHEY and CDR2 is SVGEGT. CDR3 region: CASSPSRTALYEQYF.

The gene calls are TRBV18 and TRBJ2-7; TCRdb proposes TRBD1, but this gene call is untestable without DNA. The CDR3 spans 14 residues. Germline values: CDR1 KGHSH, CDR2 LQKENI. CDR3: CASTEQGVDHEQYF.

This clonotype is medium-sized by frequency. The chain carries TRBV6-2 or TRBV6-3 and TRBJ2-1; checking the TCRdb D call of TRBD1 is not possible without DNA. The CDR3 is 16 amino acids. Germline values: CDR1 MNHEY, CDR2 SVGEGT. This chain's CDR3 is CASSYSGGRAYNEQFF.

The chain has TRBV24-1 and TRBJ2-5; no DNA is available, so the TRBD2 call from TCRdb remains unchecked. CDR3 length: 18 amino acids. Germline V gene lookup returns CDR1 KGHDR and CDR2 SFDVKD. CDR3 protein: CATSDSIGGPSGQETQYF.

This clonotype is classed as medium-sized (0.01 to 0.1%) by frequency. CDR3 loop: CSARNRDLAYNEQFF. V usage is TRBV20-1 and J usage is TRBJ2-1; as DNA is missing, the TRBD1 call by TCRdb cannot be tested. The CDR3 has 15 amino acids. The germline gives CDR1 DFQATT, CDR2 SNEGSKA (reference sequence).

Judged by frequency, this clonotype is medium-sized. The V and J genes are TRBV29-1 and TRBJ1-5. CDR1 is SQVTM, CDR2 ANQGSEA, per germline. The CDR3 is made up of 12 amino acids. CDR3 in amino acids: CSVVNFHQPQHF. The full variable domain, its missing parts supplied by reference TRBV29-1 and TRBJ1-5, is SAVISQKPSRDICQRGTSLTIQCQVDSQVTMMFWYRQQPGQSLTLIATANQGSEATYESGFVIDKFPISRPNLTFSTLTVSNMSPEDSSIYLCSVVNFHQPQHFGDGTRLSIL.

In terms of frequency, this clonotype is medium-sized (0.01 to 0.1%). The chain employs TRBV7-8 and TRBJ2-3. This CDR3 is built from 13 residues. Germline loops: CDR1 SGHVS, CDR2 FQNEAQ. This chain's CDR3 is CASSSLGTDTQYF.

This rearrangement joins TRBV20-1 to TRBJ1-3; TCRdb names TRBD1, which stays unverified in the absence of DNA. This CDR3 is 16 amino acids long. From germline, CDR1 is DFQATT and CDR2 SNEGSKA (reference sequence). The CDR3 here is CSAKPPGQFSGNTIYF.